This T cell receptor (beta chain) was captured by sequencing in a study of cytomegalovirus exposure and HLA in healthy donors. General study points: Researchers reported that a few CMV-associated chains were confirmed in vitro as CMV antigen-specific. CMV serostatus was the only recorded immune exposure for donors. Productive status was seen about 90% or about 30% of the time for most TCR beta V segments in an earlier analysis. When analyzed later, the rates of TCR association showed variation by HLA locus, with DRB1 the most and HLA-C the fewest.

The PCR contained 60 Vbeta and 13 Jbeta primers. Profiling relied on immunoSEQ multiplex PCR, and the TCRdb table lists in-frame clones only, not all of them. The sample data list 60,000 to 70,000 clones. Germline-derived CDR1 and CDR2 are MNHEY and SMNVEV (reference sequence). Trimming shortened V by 6 bases and J by 5 bases, and 7 bases separated the two germline ends. The CDR3 runs 11 residues. On this clone: Antigen: not known.

This rearrangement joins TRBV27 to TRBJ2-5; no clear D. This clonotype was obtained from a boy aged 5-17 years in good health and CMV-seronegative. Material for sequencing was PBMCs. The DNA of the CDR3 is TGTGCCAGCAGCTCCTTCGAGACCCAGTACTTC. Encoded protein: CASSSFETQYF.